A single sample gave rise to the 22 T cell receptor beta chains below, sequenced in a study of T cell responses to AZD1222 COVID-19 vaccine. Repertoires were generated with immunoSEQ multiplex PCR, while TCRdb's copy carries only in-frame clones and drops some. The sample lists 100,000 to 150,000 clones, more than 70% occurring once. The sequencing here drew on peripheral blood, taken on day 0 of AZD1222 vaccination. The origin of the receptors is an adult in good health.

V usage is TRBV28 and J usage is TRBJ1-2; D ambiguous. The V end lost 6 bases, the J end lost 3 bases, and 11 bases lay between the germline ends. CDR1 is MDHEN and CDR2 is SYDVKM in the germline V gene. This CDR3 region has 13 residues. CDR3 nucleotide sequence: TGTGCCAGCAGCCCGGTACCCGACTATGGCTACACCTTC. Its translation: CASSPVPDYGYTF.

This clone was detected once. The rearrangement joins TRBV5-4 to TRBJ2-3, with a tentative D call TRBD1 (6 bases). CDR1 is SGHNT, CDR2 YYREEE, per germline (reference sequence). The length of the CDR3 is 16 residues. The V end was cut by 4 bases, the J end by 0 bases, with 15 bases between. This CDR3 reads CASSTGTTRSTDTQYF. In DNA, the CDR3 is TGTGCCAGCAGCACCGGGACAACAAGAAGCACAGATACGCAGTATTTT.

The table lists this clone with a few counts. The chain carries TRBV3-1 (or the pseudogene TRBV3-2) and TRBJ2-7; D not certain. The CDR3 loop spans 13 amino acids. Between the trimmed V and J ends, which lost 2 bases and 6 bases, there was a span of 11 bases. Germline CDR1 is LGHDT and CDR2 is YNNKEL (reference sequence). The DNA of the CDR3 is TGTGCCAGCAGCCAATTGTTGCCTACCGAGCAGTACTTC. Its protein product is CASSQLLPTEQYF.

The rearrangement uses TRBV29-1 and TRBJ1-5; 10 bases are shared with TRBD1. CDR3 length: 13 residues. Germline-derived CDR1 and CDR2 are SQVTM and ANQGSEA. V shed 7 bases and J 7 bases; nucleotides not matched to a gene: 7. In DNA form, the CDR3 reads TGCAGCGCGGGGACAGGGGCCGGACAGCCCCAGCATTTT. This codes for CSAGTGAGQPQHF.

V gene TRBV27 combines with J gene TRBJ2-1; D is uncertain. Trimming removed 5 bases at V and 7 bases at J, with 12 bases between. The germline CDR1 and CDR2 sequences are MNHEY and SMNVEV (reference sequence). The CDR3 is 13 amino acids. The CDR3 nucleotides are TGTGCCAGCAGTGTCACCTTGGGGAATGAGCAGTTCTTC. Its translation: CASSVTLGNEQFF.

The rearrangement links TRBV6-1 to TRBJ1-2, with TRBD1 matching 7 bases. Germline CDR1 reads MNHNS; CDR2 reads SASEGT. Trimming at V came to 0 bases and at J to 6 bases, leaving 4 bases not matched to a gene. This CDR3 spans 14 amino acids. The CDR3 DNA reads TGTGCCAGCAGTGAAGCAAGGGGGCGGCATGGCTACACCTTC. The encoded protein is CASSEARGRHGYTF.

The CDR3 sequence is CASSSPEAEAFF. CDR3 in DNA: TGTGCCAGCAGTTCCCCGGAAGCTGAAGCTTTCTTT. The gene calls are TRBV27 and TRBJ1-1; D not resolved. V lost 4 bases and J 6 bases, leaving 9 bases between the germline ends. This CDR3 is 12 amino acids long. Germline V CDR1 and CDR2: MNHEY, SMNVEV (reference sequence).

The chain joins TRBV5-1 to TRBJ1-3; 8 nucleotides align to TRBD1. The CDR3 has 15 residues. Germline V gene data show CDR1 as SGHRS and CDR2 as YFSETQ. V shed 4 bases and J 8 bases; nucleotides not matched to a gene: 11. This CDR3 is CASSPTGQGGDTIYF. CDR3 DNA sequence: TGCGCCAGCAGCCCCACTGGACAGGGAGGAGACACCATATATTTT.

The chain links TRBV19 to TRBJ2-1; D possibly corresponds to TRBD1 (6 bases). The CDR3 sequence is 13 residues long. V lost 3 bases to trimming and J lost 7 bases, with 10 bases between them. Germline CDR1 reads LNHDA; CDR2 reads SQIVND (reference sequence). The CDR3 loop reads CASSMGATNEQFF. CDR3 bases: TGTGCCAGTAGTATGGGGGCCACAAATGAGCAGTTCTTC.

This clone occurred once. The V gene is TRBV7-9, the J gene TRBJ2-6; D uncertain. The CDR3 runs 16 residues. Germline lookup yields CDR1 SEHNR and CDR2 FQNEAQ (reference sequence). V was trimmed by 1 base and J by 1 base, leaving 8 bases between them. As DNA, the CDR3 is TGTGCCAGCAGCTTAGTCGGGCAGTCTGGGGCCAACGTCCTGACTTTC. It translates to CASSLVGQSGANVLTF. Full variable domain (missing parts from reference TRBV7-9 and TRBJ2-6): DTGVSQNPRHKITKRGQNVTFRCDPISEHNRLYWYRQTLGQGPEFLTYFQNEAQLEKSRLLSDRFSAERPKGSFSTLEIQRTEQGDSAMYLCASSLVGQSGANVLTFGAGSRLTVL.

This clone was recorded a few times. The rearrangement joins TRBV10-3 to TRBJ1-5; D is possibly TRBD1 (5 bases). Germline loops: CDR1 ENHRY, CDR2 SYGVKD. Trimming left V 4 bases short and J 7 bases short, with 17 bases between. This CDR3 region has 15 residues. For the CDR3, the DNA is TGTGCCATCAGTGGGTCTGTTGGGACGCGGCAGCCCCAGCATTTT. As protein: CAISGSVGTRQPQHF.

Note on this clone: The junction does not match germline at one end; this may be a read error. The chain links TRBV4-1 to TRBJ2-7; the match to TRBD1 covers 7 bases. CDR1 is MGHRA and CDR2 is YSYEKL in the germline V gene. CDR3 length: 13 amino acids. CDR3 DNA sequence: TGCGCCAGCAGACAAGATCGTCAGGGGGTAGAGTACTTC. It is translated as CASRQDRQGVEYF.

The J gene is TRBJ2-1, the V gene TRBV5-1; possibly TRBD1 for D (5 bases). Trimming took 0 bases from V and 2 from J, leaving 12 bases between them. Germline CDR1 and CDR2: SGHRS and YFSETQ. The CDR3 length is 16 residues. The CDR3 DNA reads as TGCGCCAGCAGCTTGGCGTGGGGCCCTCCCTACAATGAGCAGTTCTTC. Translated, it gives CASSLAWGPPYNEQFF. The whole variable domain, filled in from reference TRBV5-1 and TRBJ2-1, reads KAGVTQTPRYLIKTRGQQVTLSCSPISGHRSVSWYQQTPGQGLQFLFEYFSETQRNKGNFPGRFSGRQFSNSRSEMNVSTLELGDSALYLCASSLAWGPPYNEQFFGPGTRLTVL.

This clone appeared once. The chain recombines TRBV7-8 with TRBJ2-1; TRBD2 aligns across 10 bases. With V trimmed by 4 bases and J by 10 bases, 7 bases remained unmatched. CDR3 length equals 14 residues. CDR1 is SGHVS, CDR2 FQNEAQ, per germline. The CDR3 DNA sequence: TGTGCCAGCAGCTCATGGGAGCGGGAGGGCGAGCAGTTCTTC. This gives the protein CASSSWEREGEQFF.

Concerning this clone itself: Without the conserved terminal phenylalanine or tryptophan, this CDR3 likely stems from a read error. The DNA is omitted, as the CDR3 cannot be located on it reliably, and the CDR3 follows TCRdb's listing. The chain is built from TRBV4-1 and TRBJ2-7. Germline CDR1 MGHRA, CDR2 YSYEKL. The CDR3 region is 9 residues in length, termini included. The CDR3 reads CASSQDVCS.

This rearrangement joins TRBV5-1 to TRBJ1-1; the D gene is possibly TRBD1 (5 bases). CDR3 size: 13 residues. With 6 bases removed from V and 1 base from J, the gap between germline ends came to 10 bases. From germline, CDR1 is SGHRS and CDR2 YFSETQ. CDR3 region: CASNLGGNTEAFF. CDR3 in DNA: TGCGCCAGCAATCTCGGGGGGAACACTGAAGCTTTCTTT.

V is TRBV7-2 and J is TRBJ2-3, with D perhaps TRBD2 (5 bases). V dropped 3 bases and J dropped 4 bases, with 20 bases sitting between them. Per the germline V gene, CDR1 is SGHTA and CDR2 is FQGNSA. The CDR3 contains 17 residues. CDR3 DNA: TGTGCCAGCAGCTTCCTGCGGTCGGGGAGCGGTCCAGATACGCAGTATTTT. This codes for CASSFLRSGSGPDTQYF.

The genes are TRBV12-5 and TRBJ2-1; TRBD2 aligns across 7 bases. The ends lost 0 bases at V and 8 bases at J; junction bases unmatched: 7. The V gene's germline CDR1 is LGHNT and CDR2 FRNRAP. This CDR3 comprises 15 residues. CDR3 protein: CASGLVLGGPDEQFF. For the CDR3, the DNA is TGTGCTAGTGGTTTGGTACTGGGAGGGCCGGATGAGCAGTTCTTC.

The CDR3 reads CASRPGYRWDEQFF. The CDR3 DNA follows: TGTGCCAGCAGGCCGGGCTATAGGTGGGATGAGCAGTTCTTC. The rearrangement links TRBV6-5 to TRBJ2-1; D is ambiguous. The V end was cut by 6 bases, the J end by 8 bases, with 17 bases between. This CDR3 spans 14 amino acids. Germline-derived CDR1 and CDR2 are MNHEY and SVGAGI.

V usage is TRBV3-1 (or the pseudogene TRBV3-2) and J usage is TRBJ2-7; D gene ambiguous. The ends were cut back, 1 base at V and 2 bases at J, with 9 bases in the middle. The length of the CDR3 is 14 residues. CDR1 and CDR2 from the germline V gene are LGHDT and YNNKEL (reference sequence). The CDR3 spells CASSQVVSTYEQYF. CDR3 coding DNA: TGTGCCAGCAGCCAAGTGGTCTCGACCTACGAGCAGTACTTC.

This chain joins TRBV27 and TRBJ1-2; 7 bases agree with TRBD1. The V gene's germline CDR1 is MNHEY and CDR2 SMNVEV (reference sequence). This CDR3 has 14 amino acids. The J segment lost 7 bases and the V segment lost 3 bases, leaving 8 bases of the junction unmatched. CDR3 bases: TGTGCCAGCAGTTTGGGAGGGGGCCTTATTGGCTACACCTTC. Protein product: CASSLGGGLIGYTF.

The J gene is TRBJ1-4, the V gene TRBV5-6; D call uncertain. Trimming pared 4 bases from V and 5 bases from J, leaving 12 bases between. Germline V gene lookup returns CDR1 SGHDT and CDR2 YYEEEE. The CDR3 is 14 residues long. The CDR3 protein is CASSPPGLNEKLFF. The CDR3, as DNA: TGTGCCAGCAGCCCCCCTGGGCTAAATGAAAAACTGTTTTTT.